This entry concerns a single TCR beta chain. CDR1 MNHNY and CDR2 SVGAGI come from the germline V gene (reference sequence). This CDR3 comprises 13 residues. The data were obtained in a study of shared clonotypes between healthy human individuals. For the study at large: Each donor contributed plates that comprised three CD4 naive, three CD4 memory, two CD8 naive and one CD8 memory.

Splitting of CD4+ cells produced CD45RA+ naive and CD45RA-negative memory subsets. Repertoires were generated with immunoSEQ multiplex PCR, while TCRdb's copy carries only in-frame clones and drops some. The table has about 1.1 million clones, 78% seen once; the top ten hold approximately 0.5%. The chain is built from TRBV6-6 and TRBJ2-5; no reliable D call. Matching the DNA end better, TRBJ2-7 makes the J call doubtful. The receptor was derived from a man younger than 30 in good health. Some clones in this sample may be carry-over from other donors' samples. The sequencing sample was made of memory CD4+ T cells from PBMCs. The subset was: CD45RA-negative fraction. CDR3 residues: CASSYSGGIEQYF. The CDR3 DNA reads as TGTGCCAGCAGTTACTCGGGTGGGATCGAGCAGTACTTC.